Presented here are 14 T cell receptor beta chains from one specimen sequenced in a study of T cell changes during pregnancy in multiple sclerosis. The protocol was immunoSEQ multiplex PCR, while the TCRdb copy is restricted to in-frame clones and leaves out a portion. The data contain approximately 52,000 clones, around 92% of them singletons. The sequencing here drew on CD4+ T cells from peripheral blood mononuclear cells, taken in the third trimester of pregnancy. These receptors were collected from a female donor with multiple sclerosis, enrolled in a pregnancy study.

J is TRBJ1-1 and V is TRBV5-6, with unresolved D. The CDR3 length is 16 residues. Germline V gene data show CDR1 as SGHDT and CDR2 as YYEEEE. V lost 2 bases and J 0 bases, leaving 14 bases between the germline ends. CDR3 coding DNA: TGTGCCAGCAGCTTACGGGTAAACGTGATGAACACTGAAGCTTTCTTT. As protein: CASSLRVNVMNTEAFF.

The chain uses TRBV28 and TRBJ1-1, with 8 bases fitting TRBD1. Germline V gene lookup returns CDR1 MDHEN and CDR2 SYDVKM. The CDR3 loop spans 15 amino acids. V shed 5 bases, J shed 1 base, and the junction held 6 bases outside the gene matches. The CDR3 spells CASSAPGTGNTEAFF. The CDR3, as DNA: TGTGCCAGCAGTGCCCCCGGGACAGGGAACACTGAAGCTTTCTTT.

The chain employs TRBV6-5 and TRBJ2-7; TRBD2 is a possible D gene (5 bases). Trimming left V 2 bases short and J 0 bases short, with 14 bases between. The V gene's germline CDR1 is MNHEY and CDR2 SVGAGI. The CDR3 sequence is 16 residues long. The CDR3 bases are TGTGCCAGCAGTTACCCCGCTAGCTCCCGCTCCTACGAGCAGTACTTC. This translates into CASSYPASSRSYEQYF.

The genes are TRBV5-8 and TRBJ1-1; D is possibly TRBD1 (6 bases). This CDR3 is built from 15 residues. V was clipped by 4 bases and J by 4 bases, with 17 bases between them. The germline V gene encodes CDR1 SGHTS and CDR2 YDEGEE. The CDR3 loop reads CASSVPGVGPTEAFF. CDR3 nucleotides: TGTGCCAGCAGCGTTCCAGGGGTTGGGCCCACTGAAGCTTTCTTT.

The V call is TRBV28, the J call TRBJ1-4, with a weak D call TRBD1 (5 bases). Germline V gene lookup returns CDR1 MDHEN and CDR2 SYDVKM. This CDR3 comprises 13 residues. Deletions cut 10 bases from V and 8 bases from J, with 17 bases between. The chain's CDR3 is CATQRGREEKLFF. The CDR3 DNA reads as TGTGCCACCCAGAGGGGTCGGGAGGAAAAACTGTTTTTT. Together with reference TRBV28 and TRBJ1-4, the CDR3 gives the full variable domain: DVKVTQSSRYLVKRTGEKVFLECVQDMDHENMFWYRQDPGLGLRLIYFSYDVKMKEKGDIPEGYSVSREKKERFSLILESASTNQTSMYLCATQRGREEKLFFGSGTQLSVL.

This clone has only a few counts. The CDR3 is CASMPGTYGEQFF. CDR3 DNA sequence: TGTGCCAGCATGCCGGGGACATACGGTGAGCAGTTCTTC. This rearrangement joins TRBV2 to TRBJ2-1; tentative D call: TRBD1 (6 bases). V was trimmed by 7 bases and J by 9 bases, leaving 16 bases between them. Germline CDR1 and CDR2: SNHLY and FYNNEI. CDR3 length: 13 amino acids.

The gene calls are TRBV5-1 and TRBJ2-7; possibly TRBD2 for D (5 bases). Germline values: CDR1 SGHRS, CDR2 YFSETQ. This CDR3 comprises 14 residues. The ends were cut back, 4 bases at V and 3 bases at J, with 14 bases in the middle. CDR3 coding DNA: TGCGCCAGCAGCCCGGCGGTGGGGAGCTACGAGCAGTACTTC. Translated: CASSPAVGSYEQYF.

The CDR3 protein is CASSPTPGGHEQYF. As DNA, the CDR3 is TGTGCCAGTAGTCCAACGCCAGGTGGTCACGAGCAGTACTTC. The chain employs TRBV19 and TRBJ2-7; no clear D gene. Looked up from germline, CDR1 is LNHDA and CDR2 is SQIVND (reference sequence). The CDR3 loop spans 14 amino acids. The V end lost 5 bases, the J end lost 5 bases, and 16 bases lay between the germline ends.

The CDR3 loop is CASSLIGTGLFGNTIYF. Here the CDR3 DNA reads TGTGCCAGCAGCTTAATAGGGACAGGGCTCTTCGGTAACACCATATATTTT. V is TRBV11-2 and J is TRBJ1-3, with TRBD1 matching over 9 bases. V lost 2 bases and J lost 7; bases outside the gene matches: 12. The CDR3 extends over 17 amino acids. Germline V CDR1 and CDR2: SGHAT, FQNNGV. The full variable domain, in which reference TRBV11-2 and TRBJ1-3 provide the parts outside the CDR3, is EAGVAQSPRYKIIEKRQSVAFWCNPISGHATLYWYQQILGQGPKLLIQFQNNGVVDDSQLPKDRFSAERLKGVDSTLKIQPAKLEDSAVYLCASSLIGTGLFGNTIYFGEGSWLTVV.

The rearrangement links TRBV5-4 to TRBJ2-1; D gene ambiguous. CDR1 and CDR2 from the germline V gene are SGHNT and YYREEE (reference sequence). The CDR3 contains 12 residues. Trimming stripped 2 bases from V and 9 bases from J, with 9 bases between. The CDR3 bases are TGTGCCAGCAGCTTTAGCATCGGTGAGCAGTTCTTC. It yields the protein CASSFSIGEQFF.

This sequence joins TRBV27 and TRBJ2-1, with TRBD2 as a possible D gene (5 bases). The CDR3 extends over 17 amino acids. The V end was cut by 4 bases, the J end by 1 base, with 17 bases between. Germline V gene sequence: CDR1 MNHEY, CDR2 SMNVEV (reference sequence). CDR3 DNA sequence: TGTGCCAGCAGTTCATCGCAACTAGTTTATTCCTACAATGAGCAGTTCTTC. It translates to CASSSSQLVYSYNEQFF.

This sequence joins TRBV6-6 and TRBJ1-1; no firm D call. Germline V lookup: CDR1 MNHNY, CDR2 SVGAGI (reference sequence). The CDR3 extends over 12 amino acids. The V gene lost 7 bases and the J gene lost 7 bases, with 13 bases spanning the gap. CDR3 bases: TGTGCCAGCACTCGCGGGGTCGTTGAAGCTTTCTTT. This encodes CASTRGVVEAFF.

The V call is TRBV10-1, the J call TRBJ2-3, with TRBD2 as a possible D gene (5 bases). Germline V gene lookup returns CDR1 WNHNN and CDR2 SYGVQD (reference sequence). This CDR3 has 12 amino acids. Trimming cost V 5 bases and J 7 bases, with 10 bases left between them. The CDR3 region is CASSSPGNTQYF. The CDR3 DNA reads as TGCGCCAGCAGTTCCCCCGGGAATACGCAGTATTTT.

J is TRBJ2-2 and V is TRBV7-9; D is undetermined. Germline CDR1 and CDR2: SEHNR and FQNEAQ (reference sequence). This CDR3 comprises 14 residues. With 1 base removed from V and 1 base from J, the gap between germline ends came to 4 bases. The CDR3 sequence is CASSLGGNTGELFF. As DNA, the CDR3 is TGTGCCAGCAGCTTAGGCGGGAACACCGGGGAGCTGTTTTTT.